The present T cell receptor (beta chain) was sequenced within a study of T cells after yellow fever vaccination (dated 2019 in TCRdb). For context, the study as a whole: Libraries from fractions with low cell numbers were prepared with the SMART-Seq v4 Ultra Low Input RNA kit. Bulk TCR alpha and beta repertoires were sequenced longitudinally to track T-cell clones before and after primary and booster YFV17D yellow fever vaccination. Two healthy male donors made up the cohort, one aged 18 to 29 years and the other aged 30 to 40 years. Blood was collected at multiple timepoints before and after primary and secondary immunization, and bulk PBMC replicates and cell subsets were isolated. Results and caveats for the whole study, not just this receptor: A small fraction of clonotypes appeared in both the CD4 and CD8 compartments, likely as a result of convergent recombination. Only a couple of donors were included in the study, so the extent to which the findings can be generalized is limited. After the booster, most clones that had expanded after primary vaccination were detected again (approximately 95% of CD4 and more than 85% of CD8), suggesting broad maintenance of memory. Compared with the primary T-cell response, the secondary T-cell response was faster but weaker, reaching its peak on day 5 rather than on day 15. FACS-sorted repertoires could contain abundant contaminating clonotypes from the bulk population, so computational filtering was required.

Sequencing relied on an Illumina NovaSeq 6000. TCR cDNA was made using 5'RACE template switching, a step that added a universal primer site and unique molecular identifiers. cDNA synthesis was primed from both the TCR alpha and TCR beta constant segments. Library amplification involved two PCR steps, and the second step added sample barcodes and sequencing adapters. Libraries were sequenced on Illumina HiSeq 2500 (2x100 bp) or NovaSeq (2x150 bp). Per the source publication's procedure: Reads were demultiplexed and collapsed into UMI consensus sequences with MIGEC, and V(D)J alignment was performed with MiXCR. Vaccine-responding clonotypes were defined with edgeR using replicate PBMC samples, requiring FDR below 0.01 and a log2 fold change above 5 up to day 15. Each bulk clonotype received a CD4 or CD8 identity based on whether the sequenced CD4 or CD8 repertoire contained that clonotype at higher abundance. TCRdb reran the public reads through fastp at Q25 and MiXCR, keeping productive beta chains. For every CDR3 protein sequence, its rows merge into one entry that carries the most common genes and DNA. The V and J calls shown here were made by TCRdb, not taken from the authors' results. For this sample there are about 130,000 distinct CDR3 sequences; roughly 9% appear just once. In total, the top ten clones hold around 40% of the sample.

This clonotype was seen only a few times. The antigen this receptor binds is unknown. Base qualities are not provided; no much larger clone lies one nucleotide away. Taken from cysteine to phenylalanine, the CDR3 has 16 residues. CDR3 DNA only is kept here, 48 bases in frame from base 1. V lost 10 bases and J lost 6 bases, and the count of bases not matched to a germline gene is 15. The germline V gene encodes CDR1 MNHNS and CDR2 SASEGT. The sample's treatment or condition label, in plain terms: live attenuated yellow fever vaccine strain. PBMCs were isolated from peripheral blood using a standard Ficoll-Paque protocol. Dynabeads CD4 and CD8 positive selection kits were used to isolate the CD4 and CD8 T-cell fractions. TriZol was used to extract RNA from bulk PBMCs, CD4 and CD8 fractions, and dextramer-positive and dextramer-negative fractions.

The sequences come from CD8+ T cells sorted from PBMCs, collected on the day of the yellow fever booster vaccination. This TCR was recovered from a man aged 18 to 30 who received the YFV17D yellow fever vaccine. The chain joins TRBV6-1 to TRBJ2-1; TRBD2 matches 10 bases in the middle. The base sequence is TGTGCCACCCGCCCCATGACTAGCGGGTTTCGCAATGAGCAGTTCTTC. Its product reads: CATRPMTSGFRNEQFF.